A single sample gave rise to the 27 T cell receptor beta chains below, sequenced in a study of blood T cell repertoires in COVID-19. Method: immunoSEQ multiplex PCR; TCRdb's copy keeps in-frame clones and lacks some. This repertoire shows about 120,000 clones, about four fifths found once; its top ten account for roughly 2.1%. Specimen: peripheral blood. All receptors derive from a man between 70 and 80 years old with acute or convalescent COVID-19.

The rearrangement uses TRBV15 and TRBJ2-5, with a tentative D call TRBD2 (6 bases). This CDR3 has 14 residues. Germline-derived CDR1 and CDR2 are LNHNV and YYDKDF (reference sequence). Trimming shortened V by 0 bases and J by 6 bases, and 11 bases separated the two germline ends. CDR3 nucleotides: TGTGCCACCAGCAGAGATCGGGACTGGAAGACCCAGTACTTC. Protein: CATSRDRDWKTQYF.

In this sample, this clone turned up a few times. The chain joins TRBV18 to TRBJ2-7; TRBD1 aligns across 9 bases. Germline CDR1 KGHSH, CDR2 LQKENI. The CDR3 spans 14 residues. Trimming took 5 bases from V and 3 from J; bases not matched to a gene: 5. The CDR3 DNA is TGTGCCAGCTCAACAAGACAGGGGGGCTACGAGCAGTACTTC. Translating it yields CASSTRQGGYEQYF.

J is TRBJ1-1 and V is TRBV12-3 or TRBV12-4; D is undetermined. Trimming removed 5 bases from V and 3 bases from J, with 10 bases in between. This CDR3 spans 13 amino acids. This chain's CDR3 is CASSRGGDTEAFF. CDR3 sequence (DNA): TGTGCCAGCAGTCGCGGCGGGGACACTGAAGCTTTCTTT.

The rearrangement links TRBV6-5 to TRBJ1-1; D is possibly TRBD1 (5 bases). The CDR3 has 15 amino acids. The V end lost 0 bases, the J end lost 5 bases, and 13 bases lay between the germline ends. Germline V gives CDR1 MNHEY, CDR2 SVGAGI. The CDR3 loop is CASSYSWQGETEAFF. In DNA, the CDR3 is TGTGCCAGCAGTTACTCGTGGCAGGGTGAGACTGAAGCTTTCTTT.

The chain combines TRBV6-2 or TRBV6-3 with TRBJ2-1; 12 positions agree with TRBD2. The CDR3 spans 17 residues. Germline V gives CDR1 MNHEY, CDR2 SVGEGT. V was clipped by 5 bases and J by 8 bases; unmatched bases: 13. The CDR3 DNA sequence: TGTGCCAGCAGTCCGGGACTAGCGGGTCGCCGTTTCCATGAGCAGTTCTTC. Translation gives CASSPGLAGRRFHEQFF.

The rearrangement uses TRBV7-9 and TRBJ1-1; weak D call: TRBD1 (6 bases). This CDR3 comprises 15 residues. Germline V gives CDR1 SEHNR, CDR2 FQNEAQ (reference sequence). V was trimmed by 7 bases and J by 0 bases, leaving 15 bases between them. The CDR3 DNA reads as TGTGCCAGCATTCCAGGGGCTAGAATGAACACTGAAGCTTTCTTT. It specifies CASIPGARMNTEAFF.

The chain recombines TRBV20-1 with TRBJ1-4; 7 positions match TRBD1. Trimming removed 3 bases from V and 8 bases from J; junction bases left unmatched: 9. Germline CDR1 reads DFQATT; CDR2 reads SNEGSKA (reference sequence). The CDR3 totals 14 residues. The DNA for the CDR3 is TGCAGTGCTAGTGGTAGTACAGGGGTCGAAAAACTGTTTTTT. This encodes CSASGSTGVEKLFF.

The rearrangement joins TRBV11-3 to TRBJ1-2, with D uncertain. Per the germline V gene, CDR1 is SGHNT and CDR2 is YENEEA. This CDR3 spans 13 amino acids. Trimming cost V 4 bases and J 8 bases, with 14 bases left between them. The CDR3 bases are TGTGCCAGCAGCTCCTTTGGAGGAGGGGGCTACACCTTC. Protein: CASSSFGGGGYTF.

The rearrangement joins TRBV12-5 to TRBJ1-1; D unresolved. The CDR3 is made up of 14 amino acids. Trimming stripped 6 bases from V and 5 bases from J, with 16 bases between. Germline loops: CDR1 LGHNT, CDR2 FRNRAP. The CDR3 reads CASGAEGVGTEAFF. DNA of the CDR3: TGTGCTAGTGGCGCGGAGGGAGTGGGTACTGAAGCTTTCTTT. Looking up the rest from reference TRBV12-5 and TRBJ1-1 gives the full variable domain: DARVTQTPRHKVTEMGQEVTMRCQPILGHNTVFWYRQTMMQGLELLAYFRNRAPLDDSGMPKDRFSAEMPDATLATLKIQPSEPRDSAVYFCASGAEGVGTEAFFGQGTRLTVV.

The chain recombines TRBV11-2 with TRBJ2-7, with D hard to call. In germline, CDR1 is SGHAT, CDR2 FQNNGV. V lost 7 bases to trimming and J lost 3 bases, with 7 bases between them. This CDR3 region has 11 residues. As DNA, the CDR3 is TGTGCCAGCACCAACAGCTACGAGCAGTACTTC. Residues: CASTNSYEQYF.

The rearrangement links TRBV6-1 to TRBJ1-2; 9 bases agree with TRBD1. V trimming: 2 bases; J trimming: 4 bases; junction bases outside the gene matches: 5. The CDR3 spans 15 residues. Germline CDR1 MNHNS, CDR2 SASEGT. The CDR3 nucleotides are TGTGCCAGCAGTGAACCTGGGACAGGGTTCTATGGCTACACCTTC. It codes for CASSEPGTGFYGYTF.

The chain joins TRBV19 to TRBJ1-5; D remains ambiguous. The V end lost 3 bases, the J end lost 6 bases, and 18 bases lay between the germline ends. Germline V gives CDR1 LNHDA, CDR2 SQIVND (reference sequence). This CDR3 has 16 amino acids. The CDR3 nucleotides are TGTGCCAGTAGTATCCCCGGTGGAGGCGCGTCTCAGCCCCAGCATTTT. Translated, it gives CASSIPGGGASQPQHF.

The chain employs TRBV2 and TRBJ1-4, with TRBD1 as a possible D gene (5 bases). The germline V gene encodes CDR1 SNHLY and CDR2 FYNNEI. Trimming left V 4 bases short and J 3 bases short, with 21 bases between. CDR3 size: 18 residues. The CDR3 DNA is TGTGCCAGCAGTGTCGGGCAGGGTTTCAAGCTAGCTAATGAAAAACTGTTTTTT. Translation gives CASSVGQGFKLANEKLFF.

The rearrangement joins TRBV18 to TRBJ1-2; possible D gene TRBD1, 5 bases. Per the germline V gene, CDR1 is KGHSH and CDR2 is LQKENI. This CDR3 has 15 residues. V was trimmed by 3 bases and J by 5 bases, leaving 16 bases between them. The CDR3 sequence is CASSPSTPSGYGYTF. CDR3 nucleotides: TGTGCCAGCTCACCTTCCACTCCCTCAGGGTATGGCTACACCTTC. Variable domain in full (rest from reference TRBV18 and TRBJ1-2): NAGVMQNPRHLVRRRGQEARLRCSPMKGHSHVYWYRQLPEEGLKFMVYLQKENIIDESGMPKERFSAEFPKEGPSILRIQQVVRGDSAAYFCASSPSTPSGYGYTFGSGTRLTVV.

The chain joins TRBV19 to TRBJ1-2; 9 bases are a match to TRBD1. Per germline, CDR1 LNHDA and CDR2 SQIVND (reference sequence). V lost 6 bases to trimming and J lost 8 bases; unmatched junction nucleotides: 7. The CDR3 runs 13 residues. CDR3 sequence (DNA): TGTGCCAGTAGCCACAGGGGGCGCGACGGCTACACCTTC. Protein product: CASSHRGRDGYTF.

The chain is built from TRBV7-2 and TRBJ1-1; no clear D gene. The CDR3 is made up of 14 amino acids. The germline CDR1 and CDR2 sequences are SGHTA and FQGNSA. The V and J ends lost 2 bases and 6 bases respectively, with 13 bases between them. CDR3: CASSLITVSSEAFF. DNA for the CDR3: TGTGCCAGCAGCTTAATCACGGTAAGCTCTGAAGCTTTCTTT.

The V and J genes are TRBV27 and TRBJ1-2, with 9 bases that match TRBD1. Germline V gives CDR1 MNHEY, CDR2 SMNVEV (reference sequence). The CDR3 extends over 13 amino acids. V lost 8 bases to trimming and J lost 4 bases; unmatched junction nucleotides: 5. CDR3 sequence reads: CASGDRDLYGYTF. The DNA for the CDR3 is TGTGCCAGCGGGGACAGGGACCTCTATGGCTACACCTTC.

This clone was recorded a few times. Compared with germline, one end of the junction differs, possibly owing to a read error. The V call is TRBV3-1 (or the pseudogene TRBV3-2), the J call TRBJ1-2; 11 nucleotides agree with TRBD1. This CDR3 is 12 amino acids long. CDR1 is LGHDT, CDR2 YNNKEL, per germline (reference sequence). The CDR3 spells CASSHGTGGSWF. The CDR3 DNA follows: TGTGCCAGCAGCCACGGGACAGGGGGTTCTTGGTTC.

The gene calls are TRBV6-6 and TRBJ2-7; the D gene is possibly TRBD1 (5 bases). The CDR3 length is 13 residues. V gave up 6 bases and J gave up 1 base, with 10 bases separating them. Germline V gives CDR1 MNHNY, CDR2 SVGAGI (reference sequence). The CDR3 region has the DNA TGTGCCAGCAGGACTGGGGCGTCCTACGAGCAGTACTTC. Encoded protein: CASRTGASYEQYF.

The chain couples TRBV24-1 to TRBJ1-1; no definite D call. Germline V lookup: CDR1 KGHDR, CDR2 SFDVKD. V gave up 2 bases and J gave up 1 base, with 7 bases separating them. This CDR3 has 14 amino acids. The DNA for the CDR3 is TGTGCCACCAGTGATTCGGGATGGAACACTGAAGCTTTCTTT. Translating it yields CATSDSGWNTEAFF.

V is TRBV30 and J is TRBJ1-5, with D hard to call. This CDR3 has 15 amino acids. The V end lost 2 bases, the J end lost 3 bases, and 14 bases lay between the germline ends. Germline CDR1 is GTSNPN and CDR2 is SVGIG (reference sequence). The CDR3 region is CAWSSGNPLNQPQHF. CDR3 DNA: TGTGCCTGGAGTTCAGGAAACCCCCTCAATCAGCCCCAGCATTTT.

This chain links TRBV11-3 with TRBJ1-2; D is unresolved. The CDR3 loop spans 15 amino acids. The germline CDR1 and CDR2 sequences are SGHNT and YENEEA. Between the trimmed V and J ends, which lost 3 bases and 5 bases, there was a span of 16 bases. The CDR3 DNA is TGTGCCAGCAGCTTCGCCCCCACACCTAGGTATGGCTACACCTTC. This sequence encodes CASSFAPTPRYGYTF. Full variable domain (outside the CDR3, taken from reference TRBV11-3 and TRBJ1-2): EAGVVQSPRYKIIEKKQPVAFWCNPISGHNTLYWYLQNLGQGPELLIRYENEEAVDDSQLPKDRFSAERLKGVDSTLKIQPAELGDSAVYLCASSFAPTPRYGYTFGSGTRLTVV.

The V gene is TRBV5-8, the J gene TRBJ2-7; no firm D call. Trimming removed 2 bases from V and 3 bases from J, with 15 bases in between. This CDR3 region has 15 residues. The germline CDR1 and CDR2 sequences are SGHTS and YDEGEE. The CDR3 bases are TGTGCCAGCAGCTTCAGCCCCGCCTACTACTACGAGCAGTACTTC. Translation gives CASSFSPAYYYEQYF. Filled out from reference TRBV5-8 and TRBJ2-7, the complete variable domain reads EAGVTQSPTHLIKTRGQQATLRCSPISGHTSVYWYQQALGLGLQFLLWYDEGEERNRGNFPPRFSGRQFPNYSSELNVNALELEDSALYLCASSFSPAYYYEQYFGPGTRLTVT.

The chain employs TRBV4-1 and TRBJ2-1, with 10 bases aligning to TRBD1. The CDR3 sequence is 15 residues long. The germline V gene encodes CDR1 MGHRA and CDR2 YSYEKL. Losses at the gene ends were 4 bases for V and 12 bases for J; bases not matched to a gene: 12. CDR3 region: CASSRASGTGDWQFF. CDR3 in DNA: TGCGCCAGCAGCCGTGCTTCCGGGACAGGGGATTGGCAGTTCTTC.

The rearrangement links TRBV7-9 to TRBJ2-7; 10 bases line up with TRBD2. CDR3 size: 15 residues. CDR1 and CDR2 (germline): SEHNR, FQNEAQ (reference sequence). Unmatched junction bases numbered 11, after V lost 10 bases and J lost 2 bases. CDR3 residues: CATSPQRGGTYEQYF. DNA of the CDR3: TGTGCCACCTCCCCCCAGCGGGGGGGGACCTACGAGCAGTACTTC. The whole variable domain, remainder taken from reference TRBV7-9 and TRBJ2-7, is DTGVSQNPRHKITKRGQNVTFRCDPISEHNRLYWYRQTLGQGPEFLTYFQNEAQLEKSRLLSDRFSAERPKGSFSTLEIQRTEQGDSAMYLCATSPQRGGTYEQYFGPGTRLTVT.

V is TRBV5-1 and J is TRBJ1-1; D call uncertain. Per the germline V gene, CDR1 is SGHRS and CDR2 is YFSETQ. V was pared by 6 bases and J by 0 bases, with 3 bases between. The CDR3 consists of 11 residues. CDR3 residues: CASTMNTEAFF. The CDR3 DNA follows: TGCGCCAGCACTATGAACACTGAAGCTTTCTTT.

The chain employs TRBV2 and TRBJ1-6, with 8 positions matching TRBD1. In germline, CDR1 is SNHLY, CDR2 FYNNEI. J gave up 8 bases and V 0 bases, and 9 bases lay outside the gene matches. The CDR3 contains 17 residues. The CDR3: CASSEAPQGASYSPLHF. The CDR3 region has the DNA TGTGCCAGCAGTGAAGCGCCGCAGGGGGCTTCGTATTCACCCCTCCACTTT.